These 20 T cell receptor beta chains share one sample of origin, sequenced in a study of shared clonotypes between healthy human individuals. Repertoires were generated with immunoSEQ multiplex PCR, while TCRdb's copy carries only in-frame clones and drops some. The sample consists of roughly 2,300,000 clones, 85% to 95% of them appearing once. The sample was naive CD4+ T cells from PBMCs. Documented subset: CD45RA+ positively selected. The source of these receptors is a man between 18 and 29 years old in good health. Some clones in this sample may be carry-over from other donors' samples.

V gene TRBV7-9 combines with J gene TRBJ2-6, with TRBD2 as a possible D gene (6 bases). CDR3 length: 19 amino acids. V lost 6 bases and J lost 0, with 21 bases in between. Germline CDR1 is SEHNR and CDR2 is FQNEAQ (reference sequence). This chain's CDR3 is CASRWGGGKPSSGANVLTF. DNA for the CDR3: TGTGCCAGCAGATGGGGTGGAGGGAAACCCAGCTCTGGGGCCAACGTCCTGACTTTC.

Of note for this clone: Other nucleotide sequences from this sample produce the same CDR3. V gene TRBV18 combines with J gene TRBJ2-5; no clear D. Germline CDR1 reads KGHSH; CDR2 reads LQKENI. Trimming pared 5 bases from V and 2 bases from J, leaving 3 bases between. CDR3 length: 11 amino acids. CDR3 DNA sequence: TGTGCCAGCTCAGGACAAGAGACCCAGTACTTC. Protein sequence: CASSGQETQYF.

In DNA, the CDR3 is TGTGCCAGCAGTGGGGGAGGGGATCGGCTTGATGGCTACACCTTC. Translating it yields CASSGGGDRLDGYTF. The chain has TRBV6-1 and TRBJ1-2; possibly TRBD1 for D (5 bases). Trimming shortened V by 4 bases and J by 6 bases, and 18 bases separated the two germline ends. In germline, CDR1 is MNHNS, CDR2 SASEGT. This CDR3 comprises 15 residues.

Remarks on this clone: Other DNA sequences of this sample code for an identical CDR3. The rearrangement joins TRBV4-3 to TRBJ2-2; tentatively, D is TRBD2 (6 bases). V lost 0 bases, J lost 7 bases, and 15 bases lay in between. Germline V gives CDR1 LGHNA, CDR2 YSLEER. The CDR3 spans 16 residues. CDR3 sequence: CASSQEAGLAIGELFF. DNA of the CDR3: TGCGCCAGCAGCCAAGAGGCAGGGCTAGCGATCGGGGAGCTGTTTTTT.

CDR3 loop: CASNLDTGELFF. The CDR3 nucleotides are TGTGCCAGCAACTTAGACACCGGGGAGCTGTTTTTT. This chain links TRBV9 with TRBJ2-2, with unresolved D. V was clipped by 6 bases and J by 3 bases, with 6 bases between them. Germline assignment: CDR1 SGDLS and CDR2 YYNGEE. CDR3 size: 12 residues.

J is TRBJ2-5 and V is TRBV28; D is uncertain. V was shortened by 10 bases and J by 5 bases, with 11 bases between the two germline ends. From germline, CDR1 is MDHEN and CDR2 SYDVKM. This CDR3 is 11 amino acids long. This CDR3 reads CATSTVETQYF. CDR3 nucleotides: TGTGCCACCAGCACAGTGGAGACCCAGTACTTC.

This chain joins TRBV25-1 and TRBJ2-1, with no clear D. CDR1 is MGHDK, CDR2 SYGVNS, per germline. The CDR3 is 14 residues long. With 1 base removed from V and 4 bases from J, the gap between germline ends came to 8 bases. This CDR3 reads CASSEFKGYNEQFF. CDR3 DNA: TGTGCCAGCAGTGAATTCAAGGGATACAATGAGCAGTTCTTC.

V usage is TRBV28 and J usage is TRBJ1-5; tentatively, D is TRBD1 (6 bases). Germline loops: CDR1 MDHEN, CDR2 SYDVKM. V gave up 10 bases and J gave up 1 base, with 11 bases separating them. This CDR3 is 13 amino acids long. The CDR3 DNA reads TGTGCCACCCGCACAGGGAGCAATCAGCCCCAGCATTTT. The encoded protein is CATRTGSNQPQHF.

In this sample, this clone turned up once. Other DNA variants within this sample encode the same CDR3. This sequence joins TRBV28 and TRBJ2-2; D unclear. In germline, CDR1 is MDHEN, CDR2 SYDVKM. The CDR3 length is 12 residues. Trimming removed 6 bases at V and 4 bases at J, with 6 bases between. For the CDR3, the DNA is TGTGCCAGCAGAAGTAGCACCGGGGAGCTGTTTTTT. Its protein product is CASRSSTGELFF.

This clone was counted a single time. The chain employs TRBV18 and TRBJ2-5; TRBD2 matches 10 bases. V was clipped by 6 bases and J by 2 bases; unmatched bases: 12. The CDR3 loop spans 17 amino acids. Germline values: CDR1 KGHSH, CDR2 LQKENI. DNA for the CDR3: TGTGCCAGCTCGCCGGGACTAGCGTGGATACCACAAGAGACCCAGTACTTC. It codes for CASSPGLAWIPQETQYF.

With regard to this clone: Other DNA sequences within the sample encode an identical CDR3. The CDR3 region has the DNA TGTGCCAGCAGCCTCCAGATGAACACTGAAGCTTTCTTT. Its translation is CASSLQMNTEAFF. This chain uses TRBV11-2 with TRBJ1-1, with D unresolved. The ends were cut back, 5 bases at V and 0 bases at J, with 7 bases in the middle. The CDR3 has 13 amino acids. The germline V gene has CDR1 SGHAT and CDR2 FQNNGV.

CDR3 in amino acids: CSADPGGYPLYNEQFF. CDR3 nucleotides: TGCAGCGCAGACCCCGGGGGGTACCCACTATACAATGAGCAGTTCTTC. The rearrangement joins TRBV29-1 to TRBJ2-1; 7 nucleotides align to TRBD2. Germline V gene lookup returns CDR1 SQVTM and CDR2 ANQGSEA. This CDR3 contains 16 residues. V lost 7 bases and J lost 4; bases outside the gene matches: 16.

The CDR3 sequence: CASTELSGAGTEAFF. The DNA of the CDR3 is TGTGCCAGCACCGAACTCAGCGGGGCGGGCACTGAAGCTTTCTTT. V usage is TRBV28 and J usage is TRBJ1-1; the D gene is possibly TRBD1 (5 bases). The V and J ends lost 7 bases and 4 bases respectively, with 19 bases between them. Germline assignment: CDR1 MDHEN and CDR2 SYDVKM. The CDR3 is made up of 15 amino acids.

This chain joins TRBV9 and TRBJ2-2, with 7 bases fitting TRBD1. V was pared by 3 bases and J by 6 bases, with 14 bases of the junction left unmatched. Germline CDR1 and CDR2: SGDLS and YYNGEE. CDR3 size: 17 residues. In DNA form, the CDR3 reads TGTGCCAGCAGCGCCGGCCTGGGACAGCTCTTGTCCGGGGAGCTGTTTTTT. Its protein product is CASSAGLGQLLSGELFF.

The J gene is TRBJ1-1, the V gene TRBV6-5; D gene ambiguous. Trimming pared 7 bases from V and 4 bases from J, leaving 16 bases between. Germline V gene data show CDR1 as MNHEY and CDR2 as SVGAGI. The CDR3 is made up of 14 amino acids. In nucleotides, the CDR3 is TGTGCCAGCACGGAAAGGCCCAGCGTCACTGAAGCTTTCTTT. Its translation is CASTERPSVTEAFF.

The rearrangement joins TRBV29-1 to TRBJ2-7; perhaps TRBD1 as D (7 bases). V lost 6 bases and J lost 6, with 18 bases in between. Germline V lookup: CDR1 SQVTM, CDR2 ANQGSEA. The CDR3 extends over 13 amino acids. CDR3 sequence: CSVEGAGRTEQYF. CDR3 coding DNA: TGCAGCGTGGAGGGGGCAGGGCGGACCGAGCAGTACTTC.

The chain has TRBV7-2 and TRBJ1-3; D uncertain. V dropped 6 bases and J dropped 2 bases, with 14 bases sitting between them. Germline CDR1 SGHTA, CDR2 FQGNSA. This CDR3 spans 15 amino acids. The DNA of the CDR3 is TGTGCCAGCAGTTGGACTGACGGAGCTGGAAACACCATATATTTT. Encoded protein: CASSWTDGAGNTIYF.

The chain carries TRBV10-3 and TRBJ2-3; 14 nucleotides align to TRBD2. With 2 bases clipped from V and 5 bases from J, the junction kept 6 bases outside the gene matches. Germline loops: CDR1 ENHRY, CDR2 SYGVKD. The CDR3 contains 17 residues. The CDR3 nucleotides read TGTGCCATCAGTGAGACGGGACTAGCGGGAGTTATAGATACGCAGTATTTT. Protein product: CAISETGLAGVIDTQYF.

This chain connects TRBV10-1 to TRBJ2-1; D possibly corresponds to TRBD2 (6 bases). The germline V gene encodes CDR1 WNHNN and CDR2 SYGVQD (reference sequence). The CDR3 spans 14 residues. V lost 4 bases to trimming and J lost 5 bases, with 12 bases between them. Here the CDR3 reads CASSAAGTHNEQFF. The CDR3 DNA follows: TGCGCCAGCAGTGCGGCGGGGACCCACAATGAGCAGTTCTTC.

This chain connects TRBV11-2 to TRBJ2-5, with 10 bases matching TRBD2. V lost 5 bases and J lost 0; bases outside the gene matches: 6. Germline CDR1 and CDR2: SGHAT and FQNNGV. There are 16 residues in the CDR3. The DNA of the CDR3 is TGTGCCAGCAGCCCTCAACTAGCGGGATACCAAGAGACCCAGTACTTC. It encodes CASSPQLAGYQETQYF.